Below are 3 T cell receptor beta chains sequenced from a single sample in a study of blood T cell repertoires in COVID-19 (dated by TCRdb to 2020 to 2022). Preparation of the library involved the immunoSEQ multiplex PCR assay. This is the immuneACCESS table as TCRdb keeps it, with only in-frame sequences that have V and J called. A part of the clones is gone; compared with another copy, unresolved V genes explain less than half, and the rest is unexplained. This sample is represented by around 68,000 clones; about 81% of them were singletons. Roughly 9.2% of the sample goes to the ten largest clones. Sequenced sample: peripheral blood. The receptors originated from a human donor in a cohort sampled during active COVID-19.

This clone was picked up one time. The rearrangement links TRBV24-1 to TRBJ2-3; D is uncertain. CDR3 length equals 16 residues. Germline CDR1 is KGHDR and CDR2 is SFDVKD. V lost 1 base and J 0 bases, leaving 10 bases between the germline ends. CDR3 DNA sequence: TGTGCCACCAGTGATTTACGCGACTTGAGCACAGATACGCAGTATTTT. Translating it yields CATSDLRDLSTDTQYF.

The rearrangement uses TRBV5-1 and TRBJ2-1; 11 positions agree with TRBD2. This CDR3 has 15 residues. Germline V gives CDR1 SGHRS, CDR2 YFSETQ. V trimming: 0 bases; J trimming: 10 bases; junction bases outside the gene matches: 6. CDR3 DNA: TGCGCCAGCAGCTTGGCCGGTCTAGCGGGAGGCGAGCAGTTCTTC. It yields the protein CASSLAGLAGGEQFF.

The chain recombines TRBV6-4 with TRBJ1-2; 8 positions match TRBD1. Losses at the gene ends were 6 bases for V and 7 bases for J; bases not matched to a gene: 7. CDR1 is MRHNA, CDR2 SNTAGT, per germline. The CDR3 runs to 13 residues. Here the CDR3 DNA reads TGTGCCAGCAGAGAGACAGGGGCGGGTGGCTACACCTTC. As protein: CASRETGAGGYTF.